This T cell receptor (beta chain) was recovered during a study of blood T cell repertoires in COVID-19. Study details: Samples of COVID-19 (acute and convalescent) were obtained from the United States, Italy and Spain. In each case, the material was cDNA or gDNA derived from T cells, B-cell-depleted T cells, or PBMCs.

J gave up 3 bases and V 0 bases, and 5 bases lay outside the gene matches. The CDR3 runs 15 residues. Germline V gene sequence: CDR1 GTSNPN, CDR2 SVGIG (reference sequence). Original processing methods: Amplified reference gene primers provided the basis for estimating nucleated cell counts. Method: immunoSEQ multiplex PCR; TCRdb's copy keeps in-frame clones and lacks some. V, J and clone size are those of that table, while D and trimming were read from the DNA. Among around 75,000 clones listed, around 89% were seen once. Material: peripheral blood. The rearrangement uses TRBV30 and TRBJ2-5, with 9 bases fitting TRBD2. This TCR derives from a man aged 60-69 years with acute or convalescent COVID-19. The CDR3: CAWSVGLAGKETQYF. The CDR3 DNA reads as TGTGCCTGGAGTGTAGGGCTAGCGGGAAAAGAGACCCAGTACTTC.